The 17 T cell receptor beta chains given below trace back to one sample, sequenced in a study of beta chain features in type 1 diabetes. Sequencing targeted expressed TCRB transcripts, as all isolated RNA had been reverse transcribed. Assay used: immunoSEQ multiplex PCR; TCRdb lists only in-frame clones, some missing. The sample lists around 340,000 clones, under 8.5% seen once, with 0.44% in the top ten. The sample consisted of central memory CD4+ T cells from blood. The receptors here all came from a woman between 18 and 29 years old in good health.

This clone was seen only a few times. This chain links TRBV11-2 with TRBJ2-7, with D tentatively TRBD1 (6 bases). V lost 0 bases to trimming and J lost 2 bases, with 23 bases between them. This CDR3 is built from 19 residues. Germline-derived CDR1 and CDR2 are SGHAT and FQNNGV. CDR3 region: CASSLDLVTLFQGTYEQYF. The CDR3 DNA sequence: TGTGCCAGCAGCTTAGATTTAGTGACGCTGTTTCAGGGGACCTACGAGCAGTACTTC.

This clone was picked up many times. CDR3 bases: TGTGCCAGCAGCTTAACGTTTTCTGGAACTGAGCAGTTCTTC. This sequence encodes CASSLTFSGTEQFF. The chain employs TRBV7-3 and TRBJ2-1; D gene unclear. This CDR3 has 14 amino acids. Trimming pared 0 bases from V and 9 bases from J, leaving 12 bases between. Looked up from germline, CDR1 is SGHTA and CDR2 is FQGTGA.

Only a few counts were recorded for this clone. The chain is built from TRBV19 and TRBJ2-3; D remains ambiguous. CDR3 length equals 13 residues. Per germline, CDR1 LNHDA and CDR2 SQIVND (reference sequence). Between the trimmed V and J ends, which lost 1 base and 3 bases, there was a span of 5 bases. The DNA for the CDR3 is TGTGCCAGTAGTATAGCTCATACAGATACGCAGTATTTT. Encoded protein: CASSIAHTDTQYF.

With respect to this clone: Other DNA sequences in this specimen translate into the identical CDR3. The J gene is TRBJ2-7, the V gene TRBV2; 9 bases map to TRBD1. After removal of 6 bases from V and 2 bases from J, the junction contained 2 bases not matched to a gene. The CDR3 runs 13 residues. CDR1 and CDR2 (germline): SNHLY, FYNNEI. In nucleotides, the CDR3 is TGTGCCAGCAGGACAGGGGGTCCCTACGAGCAGTACTTC. This codes for CASRTGGPYEQYF.

This clone has a handful of counts. V usage is TRBV27 and J usage is TRBJ2-3; TRBD2 aligns across 7 bases. Germline V gives CDR1 MNHEY, CDR2 SMNVEV (reference sequence). With 6 bases clipped from V and 7 bases from J, the junction kept 16 bases outside the gene matches. CDR3 length: 16 residues. CDR3: CASRLYGRTIRNTQYF. As DNA, the CDR3 is TGTGCCAGCAGACTCTACGGGAGGACAATCCGGAATACGCAGTATTTT.

A few counts support this clone. The rearrangement links TRBV13 to TRBJ2-5; D may be TRBD1 or TRBD2 (6 bases each). Trimming removed 3 bases at V and 5 bases at J, with 16 bases between. Germline values: CDR1 PRHDT, CDR2 FYEKMQ (reference sequence). The CDR3 has 15 residues. The CDR3 region has the DNA TGTGCCAGCAGCTTTAGGCCCCAGGGGAGGGAGACCCAGTACTTC. Translation gives CASSFRPQGRETQYF.

A few counts support this clone. The J gene is TRBJ2-1, the V gene TRBV11-3; TRBD1 matches at 7 bases. This CDR3 contains 14 residues. Germline assignment: CDR1 SGHNT and CDR2 YENEEA. After removal of 5 bases from V and 6 bases from J, the junction contained 7 bases not matched to a gene. CDR3 DNA: TGTGCCAGCAGCCCCAACAGGGGAAGCAATGAGCAGTTCTTC. It encodes CASSPNRGSNEQFF.

This clone came up a few times. The rearrangement links TRBV4-3 to TRBJ2-2; D may correspond to TRBD1 or TRBD2 (5 bases each). The V end lost 1 base, the J end lost 6 bases, and 12 bases lay between the germline ends. Germline assignment: CDR1 LGHNA and CDR2 YSLEER. The CDR3 has 15 amino acids. The CDR3 loop reads CASSQVASRAGELFF. As DNA, the CDR3 is TGCGCCAGCAGCCAAGTGGCTAGCAGGGCCGGGGAGCTGTTTTTT.

As for this clone: In the same sample, other DNA sequences code for this CDR3. The chain links TRBV4-3 to TRBJ1-3; D gene ambiguous. CDR3 length equals 13 residues. The germline V gene encodes CDR1 LGHNA and CDR2 YSLEER. V lost 0 bases and J lost 7, with 7 bases in between. The CDR3 sequence: CASSQDLVNTIYF. The CDR3 DNA is TGCGCCAGCAGCCAAGATCTGGTGAACACCATATATTTT.

The rearrangement links TRBV29-1 to TRBJ2-7, with 7 bases that match TRBD1. V was pared by 6 bases and J by 3 bases, with 8 bases of the junction left unmatched. CDR3 length: 13 amino acids. Germline assignment: CDR1 SQVTM and CDR2 ANQGSEA. CDR3 sequence: CSVGGGAYYEQYF. Written as DNA, the CDR3 is TGCAGCGTAGGGGGCGGCGCCTACTACGAGCAGTACTTC.

A few counts support this clone. J is TRBJ2-4 and V is TRBV7-2; the D call may be TRBD1 or TRBD2 (7 bases each). CDR3 length equals 13 residues. In germline, CDR1 is SGHTA, CDR2 FQGNSA. Trimming stripped 3 bases from V and 13 bases from J, with 16 bases between. The CDR3, as DNA: TGTGCCAGCAGCTTCGAAAGGGAGGGACAGCAGTACTTC. Its translation: CASSFEREGQQYF.

This chain links TRBV2 with TRBJ2-6, with D maybe TRBD2 (5 bases). Trimming cost V 1 base and J 3 bases, with 7 bases left between them. The CDR3 covers 15 residues. CDR1 is SNHLY, CDR2 FYNNEI, per germline. CDR3 sequence reads: CASSEEGGGANVLTF. The CDR3 DNA sequence: TGTGCCAGCAGTGAAGAAGGAGGTGGGGCCAACGTCCTGACTTTC.

This clone was counted ten times or more. This chain connects TRBV5-1 to TRBJ2-5; unclear D gene. V was trimmed by 5 bases and J by 5 bases, leaving 13 bases between them. The CDR3 consists of 13 residues. Germline CDR1 and CDR2: SGHRS and YFSETQ. CDR3 loop: CASSTQLGETQYF. CDR3 in DNA: TGCGCCAGCAGTACACAGCTCGGTGAGACCCAGTACTTC.

This clone was seen a handful of times. The rearrangement links TRBV5-5 to TRBJ2-5; 7 positions agree with TRBD2. The ends lost 2 bases at V and 2 bases at J; junction bases unmatched: 3. Germline CDR1 SGHKS, CDR2 YYEKEE (reference sequence). The CDR3 is made up of 14 amino acids. Here the CDR3 DNA reads TGTGCCAGCAGCTTAACGGGAGGACAAGAGACCCAGTACTTC. It codes for CASSLTGGQETQYF. The whole variable domain, remainder taken from reference TRBV5-5 and TRBJ2-5, is DAGVTQSPTHLIKTRGQQVTLRCSPISGHKSVSWYQQVLGQGPQFIFQYYEKEERGRGNFPDRFSARQFPNYSSELNVNALLLGDSALYLCASSLTGGQETQYFGPGTRLLVL.

This clone appeared a few times. The gene calls are TRBV10-3 and TRBJ1-1; D uncertain. CDR1 is ENHRY, CDR2 SYGVKD, per germline. The CDR3 covers 13 residues. Trimming took 6 bases from V and 1 from J, leaving 9 bases between them. CDR3: CAIRERRNTEAFF. The DNA of the CDR3 is TGTGCCATCAGGGAGCGCAGGAACACTGAAGCTTTCTTT.

This clone was observed a few times. V is TRBV7-9 and J is TRBJ1-1; D is perhaps TRBD1 (5 bases). Germline assignment: CDR1 SEHNR and CDR2 FQNEAQ (reference sequence). The CDR3 totals 14 residues. V dropped 5 bases and J dropped 1 base, with 11 bases sitting between them. The CDR3 DNA sequence: TGTGCCAGCAGCCGGGGACGGGGGAACACTGAAGCTTTCTTT. Protein: CASSRGRGNTEAFF.

The chain carries TRBV5-1 and TRBJ1-4; TRBD1 might be the D (5 bases). The CDR3 contains 16 residues. Per the germline V gene, CDR1 is SGHRS and CDR2 is YFSETQ. V was cut by 0 bases and J by 7 bases, with 16 bases left in between. This CDR3 is CASSLGTIGVAEKLFF. The CDR3 coding sequence is TGCGCCAGCAGCTTGGGTACGATAGGGGTTGCTGAAAAACTGTTTTTT.